This T cell receptor (beta chain) emerged from a study of Graves' ophthalmopathy and Graves' hyperthyroidism (dated by TCRdb to the late 2010s). For context, the study as a whole: Peripheral blood was collected at initial diagnosis, before any treatment. To tell Graves' ophthalmopathy apart from Graves' hyperthyroidism, and to predict which patients would progress to ophthalmopathy, the study relied on TCR beta repertoire signatures. In total, 135 blood samples were TCR-sequenced: some 40 ophthalmopathy, roughly 80 hyperthyroidism and roughly 17 hyperthyroidism-to-ophthalmopathy patients. To explore V-J signatures that distinguish ophthalmopathy from hyperthyroidism, a discovery set of under 110 patients was enrolled, made up of 40 to 45 with ophthalmopathy and some 60 with stable hyperthyroidism. The independent validation cohort included 18 to 20 hyperthyroidism patients plus 17 patients who later progressed from hyperthyroidism to ophthalmopathy. In several hyperthyroidism patients, the T-cell repertoires found in thyroid tissue were compared with those found in blood. Following sampling, methimazole starting at 30 mg daily was administered to hyperthyroidism patients, and high-dose intravenous methylprednisolone was administered to ophthalmopathy patients. The 100 or so discovery patients were divided at random into training and test sets in a 7:3 ratio. The research as a whole found: Among expanded thyroid clonotypes with frequency above 0.001, most also showed up in blood, which suggests that blood repertoires may reflect the thyroid immune response. Sample size was not statistically predetermined, and group allocation was not concealed from the investigators. In validation, the model predicted ophthalmopathy progression with about 64% sensitivity and around 72% specificity; 12 predicted patients were CT-confirmed with GO in a median of around 6.5 months. In cross-validation, the 13-signature model distinguished ophthalmopathy from stable hyperthyroidism with nearly 90% sensitivity and about 84% specificity, and in the test set the corresponding values were roughly 78% and 74%.

This clonotype came up many times. The antigen it binds to is not known. No much larger clonotype is one base removed from it; base qualities were not supplied. For repertoire sequencing, the TCR beta CDR3 regions were amplified from RNA transcripts. A first-round RT-PCR used HTBI primers with the Qiagen OneStep RT-PCR kit, followed by a second-round multiplex PCR, size selection and purification. Libraries were sequenced on an Illumina HiSeq2000 using paired-end 100 bp reads. Per the original workflow: SOAPnuke was used for read processing, and reads with adapters, uncalled bases, a mean Phred below 15, or no exact constant-primer or identifier match were discarded. COPE v1.2.5 was used to merge high-quality paired reads. Clonotypes were defined as unique nucleotide sequences and were aligned to IMGT TRB V, D and J references using MiTCR v1.1. Only V-J combinations with frequency above 0.0001 were analysed, covering 99% to 99.2% of repertoires. A TCR clonal expansion and chaos score per V-J combination was defined as the ratio of F50 clonal expansion to chaos observed in the TCRdist matrix. Welch's t-statistics and random forest were used to narrow the features down to over ten V-J combinations, which were then fed into a naive Bayes classifier. The Morisita-Horn index was used to measure how similar the thyroid and blood repertoires were. TCRdb applied fastp at Q25 and MiXCR to the public reads, then kept only in-frame beta chains. Records with the same CDR3 protein are collapsed into one entry carrying the most frequent genes and DNA. TCRdb, rather than the study authors, made the V and J calls. For this sample the table gives over 450,000 distinct CDR3 sequences, of which over 13% were detected only once. The top ten hold 9.5% to 10% of the sample.

Patients with ophthalmopathy had moderately to severely active disease, with a Clinical Activity Score of 3 or more, a NOSPECS grade of 4 or more, and a disease duration of less than 3 months. Patients with other autoimmune diseases, uncontrolled infections, pregnancy or lactation were excluded from the study. Clinical symptoms, serum thyroxine, TRAb, thyroid ultrasound and orbital computed tomography formed the basis of the diagnosis. Ficoll-Paque density gradient centrifugation was used to isolate PBMCs from approximately 11 ml of fresh peripheral blood. Trizol reagent was used to extract the total RNA, and its quality was then checked on an Agilent 2100 Bioanalyzer. V drops 8 bases and J drops 3 bases, leaving 19 bases in between. The CDR3 covers 16 residues, taking in both the cysteine and the phenylalanine. CDR3 DNA is the only sequence kept; it has 48 bases, read in frame from the first base. CDR1 and CDR2 are drawn from the germline V gene: MNHEY, SVGAGI.

The TCR sequence derives from a woman aged 25 to 39 with Graves' ophthalmopathy. Donor details come from another sample of the same person, matched by shared clones. Sample: blood. The V gene is TRBV6-5 and the J gene is TRBJ2-2; TRBD2 is a possible D gene, resting on 6 matching bases. This receptor carries the CDR3 CASALTLRGDTGELFF. The DNA reads as follows: TGTGCCAGCGCATTGACCCTGCGGGGAGACACCGGGGAGCTGTTTTTT.